This paragraph covers one TCR beta chain sequence. Original methodology: Quantification of nucleated cells was approximated via reference gene primer amplification. TCRdb's copy holds only in-frame clones and misses some; the assay was immunoSEQ multiplex PCR. V, J and clone size were drawn from that table, and D and trimming were deduced from the DNA. The repertoire holds some 140,000 clones, with 70% to 80% as singletons. The data are from a study of blood T cell repertoires in COVID-19. This CDR3 region has 14 residues. Germline values: CDR1 SGHRS, CDR2 YFSETQ. The junction had 4 bases not matched to a gene; V was cut back by 5 bases and J by 2 bases.

This TCR was sampled from a human donor in a cohort sampled during active COVID-19. The sequenced sample consisted of peripheral blood. The chain recombines TRBV5-1 with TRBJ1-3; the match to TRBD1 covers 7 bases. The DNA for the CDR3 is TGCGCCAGCAGACTTGACAGGGCTGGAAACACCATATATTTT. Its translation: CASRLDRAGNTIYF.